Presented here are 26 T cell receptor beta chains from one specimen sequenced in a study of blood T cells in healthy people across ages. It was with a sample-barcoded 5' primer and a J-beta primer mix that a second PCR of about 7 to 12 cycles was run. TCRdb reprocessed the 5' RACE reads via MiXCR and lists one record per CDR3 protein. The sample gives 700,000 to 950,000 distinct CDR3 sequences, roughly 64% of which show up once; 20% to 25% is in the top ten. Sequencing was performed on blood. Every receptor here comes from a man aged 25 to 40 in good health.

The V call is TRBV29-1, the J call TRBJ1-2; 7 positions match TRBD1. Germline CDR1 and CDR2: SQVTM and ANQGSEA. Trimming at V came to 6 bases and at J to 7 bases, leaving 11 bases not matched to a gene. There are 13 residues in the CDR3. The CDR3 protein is CSVGGEVSIGYTF. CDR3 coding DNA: TGCAGCGTAGGGGGCGAGGTGTCTATTGGCTACACCTTC. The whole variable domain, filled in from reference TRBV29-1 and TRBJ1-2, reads SAVISQKPSRDICQRGTSLTIQCQVDSQVTMMFWYRQQPGQSLTLIATANQGSEATYESGFVIDKFPISRPNLTFSTLTVSNMSPEDSSIYLCSVGGEVSIGYTFGSGTRLTVV.

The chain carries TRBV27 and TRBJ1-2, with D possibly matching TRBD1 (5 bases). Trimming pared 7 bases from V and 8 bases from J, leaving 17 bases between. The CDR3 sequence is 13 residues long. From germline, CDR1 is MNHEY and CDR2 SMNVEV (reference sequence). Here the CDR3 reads CASKTVPSAGYTF. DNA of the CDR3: TGTGCCAGCAAGACAGTCCCATCGGCGGGCTACACCTTC.

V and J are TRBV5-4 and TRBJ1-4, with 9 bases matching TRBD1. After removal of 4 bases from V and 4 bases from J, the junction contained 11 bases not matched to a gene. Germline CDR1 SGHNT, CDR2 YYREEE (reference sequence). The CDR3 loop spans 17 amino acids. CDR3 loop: CASSDRTGTGLNEKLFF. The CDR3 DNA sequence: TGTGCCAGCAGCGATAGGACCGGGACAGGGCTTAATGAAAAACTGTTTTTT.

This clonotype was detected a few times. The CDR3 is CSASRGASYEQYF. CDR3 DNA sequence: TGCAGTGCTAGTCGGGGAGCCTCCTACGAGCAGTACTTC. The chain employs TRBV20-1 and TRBJ2-7; TRBD2 might be the D (5 bases). This CDR3 has 13 amino acids. V was trimmed by 3 bases and J by 0 bases, leaving 9 bases between them. CDR1 is DFQATT, CDR2 SNEGSKA, per germline (reference sequence).

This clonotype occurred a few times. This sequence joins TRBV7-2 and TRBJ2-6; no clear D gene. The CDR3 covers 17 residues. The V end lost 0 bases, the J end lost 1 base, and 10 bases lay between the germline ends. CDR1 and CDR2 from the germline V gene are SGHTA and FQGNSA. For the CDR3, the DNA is TGTGCCAGCAGCTTAGCGTCTGTAGGGTCTGGGGCCAACGTCCTGACTTTC. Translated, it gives CASSLASVGSGANVLTF.

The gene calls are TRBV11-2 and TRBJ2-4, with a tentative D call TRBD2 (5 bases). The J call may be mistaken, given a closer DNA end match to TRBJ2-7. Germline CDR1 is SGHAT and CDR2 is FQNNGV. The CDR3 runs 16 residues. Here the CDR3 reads CASSFAPLASTYEQYF. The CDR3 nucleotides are TGTGCCAGCAGCTTTGCCCCTCTAGCTTCCACCTACGAGCAGTACTTC.

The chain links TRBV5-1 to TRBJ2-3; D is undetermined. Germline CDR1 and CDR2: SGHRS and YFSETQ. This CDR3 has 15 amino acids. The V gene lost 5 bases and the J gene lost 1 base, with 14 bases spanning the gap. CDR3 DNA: TGCGCCAGCAGGAGGCAGGCGGTTGGCACAGATACGCAGTATTTT. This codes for CASRRQAVGTDTQYF.

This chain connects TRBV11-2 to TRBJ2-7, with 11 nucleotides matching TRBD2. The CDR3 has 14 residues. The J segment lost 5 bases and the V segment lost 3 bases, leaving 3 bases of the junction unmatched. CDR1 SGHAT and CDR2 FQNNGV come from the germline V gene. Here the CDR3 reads CASSFQGLADEQYF. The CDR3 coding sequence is TGTGCCAGCAGCTTTCAGGGACTAGCGGACGAGCAGTACTTC.

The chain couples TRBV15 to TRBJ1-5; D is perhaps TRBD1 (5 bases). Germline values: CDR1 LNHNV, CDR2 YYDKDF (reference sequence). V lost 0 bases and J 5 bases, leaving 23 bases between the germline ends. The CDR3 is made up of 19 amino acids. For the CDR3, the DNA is TGTGCCACCAGCAGAGATCCGCCCGATAAGGGGATTATGGATCAGCCCCAGCATTTT. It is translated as CATSRDPPDKGIMDQPQHF. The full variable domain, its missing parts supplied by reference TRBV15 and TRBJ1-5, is DAMVIQNPRYQVTQFGKPVTLSCSQTLNHNVMYWYQQKSSQAPKLLFHYYDKDFNNEADTPDNFQSRRPNTSFCFLDIRSPGLGDTAMYLCATSRDPPDKGIMDQPQHFGDGTRLSIL.

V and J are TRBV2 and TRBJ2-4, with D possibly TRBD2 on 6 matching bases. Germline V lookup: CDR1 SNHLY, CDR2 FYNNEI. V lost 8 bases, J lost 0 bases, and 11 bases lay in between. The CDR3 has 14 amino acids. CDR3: CASWRAGAKNIQYF. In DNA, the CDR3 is TGTGCCAGCTGGAGGGCGGGAGCCAAAAACATTCAGTACTTC.

The CDR3 region is CSAGHENEQYF. The CDR3 coding sequence is TGCAGCGCTGGTCACGAGAACGAGCAGTACTTC. The chain recombines TRBV29-1 with TRBJ2-7; no reliable D call. V lost 7 bases and J lost 5, with 12 bases in between. Germline loops: CDR1 SQVTM, CDR2 ANQGSEA. There are 11 residues in the CDR3.

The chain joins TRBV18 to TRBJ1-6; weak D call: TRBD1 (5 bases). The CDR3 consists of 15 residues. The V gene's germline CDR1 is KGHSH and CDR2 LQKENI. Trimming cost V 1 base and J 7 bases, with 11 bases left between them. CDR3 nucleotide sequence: TGTGCCAGCTCACCACTGTGGAGGGGAAATTCACCCCTCCACTTT. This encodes CASSPLWRGNSPLHF.

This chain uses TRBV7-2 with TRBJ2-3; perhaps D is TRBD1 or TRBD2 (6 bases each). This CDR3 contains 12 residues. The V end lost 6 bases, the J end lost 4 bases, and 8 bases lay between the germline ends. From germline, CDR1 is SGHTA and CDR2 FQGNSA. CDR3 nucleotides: TGTGCCAGCAGGGGGGGCGCAGATACGCAGTATTTT. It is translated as CASRGGADTQYF.

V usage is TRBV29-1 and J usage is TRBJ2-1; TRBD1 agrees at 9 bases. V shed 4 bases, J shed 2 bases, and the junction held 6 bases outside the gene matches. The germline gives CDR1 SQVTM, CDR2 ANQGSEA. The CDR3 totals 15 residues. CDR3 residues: CSVASRDRAYNEQFF. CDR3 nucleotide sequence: TGCAGCGTTGCGAGTAGGGACAGGGCCTACAATGAGCAGTTCTTC.

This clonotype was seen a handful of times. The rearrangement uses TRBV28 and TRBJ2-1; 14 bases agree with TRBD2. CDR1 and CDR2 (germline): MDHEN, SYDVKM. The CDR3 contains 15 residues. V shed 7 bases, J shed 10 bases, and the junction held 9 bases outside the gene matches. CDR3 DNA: TGTGCCAGCAACGGAAGGGGACTAGCGGGAGACGAGCAGTTCTTC. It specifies CASNGRGLAGDEQFF.

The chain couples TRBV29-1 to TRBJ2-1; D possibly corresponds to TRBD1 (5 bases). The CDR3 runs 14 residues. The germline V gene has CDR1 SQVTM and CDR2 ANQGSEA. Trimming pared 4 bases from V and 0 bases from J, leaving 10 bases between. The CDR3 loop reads CSVGGPTSYNEQFF. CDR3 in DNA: TGCAGCGTTGGGGGCCCCACCTCCTACAATGAGCAGTTCTTC.

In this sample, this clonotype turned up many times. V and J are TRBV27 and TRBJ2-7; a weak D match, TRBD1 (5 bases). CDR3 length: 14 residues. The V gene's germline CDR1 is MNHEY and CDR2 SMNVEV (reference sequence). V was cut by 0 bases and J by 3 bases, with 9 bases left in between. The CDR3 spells CASSLSDSYYEQYF. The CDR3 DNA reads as TGTGCCAGCAGTTTATCCGACAGCTACTACGAGCAGTACTTC.

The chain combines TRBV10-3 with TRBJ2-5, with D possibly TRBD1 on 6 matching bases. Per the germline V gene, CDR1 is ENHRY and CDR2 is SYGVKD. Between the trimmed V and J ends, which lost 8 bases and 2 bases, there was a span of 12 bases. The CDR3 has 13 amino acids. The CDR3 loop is CAIQGTTQETQYF. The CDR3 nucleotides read TGTGCCATCCAGGGGACAACACAAGAGACCCAGTACTTC.

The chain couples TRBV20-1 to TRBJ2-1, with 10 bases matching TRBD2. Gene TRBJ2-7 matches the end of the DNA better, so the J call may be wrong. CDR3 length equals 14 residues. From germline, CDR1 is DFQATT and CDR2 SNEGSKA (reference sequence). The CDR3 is CSARVLAGADEQYF. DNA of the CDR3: TGCAGTGCTAGGGTTCTAGCGGGAGCTGACGAGCAGTACTTC.

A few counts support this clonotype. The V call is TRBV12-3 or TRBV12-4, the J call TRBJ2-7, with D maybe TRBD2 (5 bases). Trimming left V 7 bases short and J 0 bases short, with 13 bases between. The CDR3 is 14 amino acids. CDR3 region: CASTDEGSSYEQYF. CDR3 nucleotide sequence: TGTGCCAGCACCGATGAGGGCAGCTCCTACGAGCAGTACTTC.

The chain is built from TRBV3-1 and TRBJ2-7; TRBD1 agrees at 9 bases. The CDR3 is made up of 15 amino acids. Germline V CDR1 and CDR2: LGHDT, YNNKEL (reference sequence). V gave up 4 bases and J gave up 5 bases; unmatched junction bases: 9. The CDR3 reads CASSRPGTGFDEQYF. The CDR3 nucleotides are TGTGCCAGCAGCCGTCCGGGGACAGGGTTTGACGAGCAGTACTTC.

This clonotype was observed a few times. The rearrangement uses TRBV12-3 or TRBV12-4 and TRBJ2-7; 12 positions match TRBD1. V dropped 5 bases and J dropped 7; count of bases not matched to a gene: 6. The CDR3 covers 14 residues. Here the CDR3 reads CASSPGQGALEQYF. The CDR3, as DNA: TGTGCCAGCAGTCCGGGACAGGGGGCATTAGAGCAGTACTTC.

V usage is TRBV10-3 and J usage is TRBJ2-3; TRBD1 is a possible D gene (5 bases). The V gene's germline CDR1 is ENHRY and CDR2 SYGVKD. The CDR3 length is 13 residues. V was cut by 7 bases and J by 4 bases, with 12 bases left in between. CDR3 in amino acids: CAIKDTASDTQYF. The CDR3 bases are TGTGCCATCAAGGACACCGCATCAGATACGCAGTATTTT.

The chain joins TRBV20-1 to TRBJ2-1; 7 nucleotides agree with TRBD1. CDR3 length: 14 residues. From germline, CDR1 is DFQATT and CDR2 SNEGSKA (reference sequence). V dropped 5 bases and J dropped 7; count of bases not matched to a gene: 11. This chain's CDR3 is CSARTGLGINEQFF. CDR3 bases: TGCAGTGCTCGGACAGGCCTCGGGATTAATGAGCAGTTCTTC.

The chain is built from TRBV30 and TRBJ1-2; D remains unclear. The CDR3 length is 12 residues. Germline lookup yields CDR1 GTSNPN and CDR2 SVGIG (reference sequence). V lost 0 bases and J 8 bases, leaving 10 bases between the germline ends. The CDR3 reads CAWSVIGEGYTF. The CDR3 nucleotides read TGTGCCTGGAGTGTAATAGGAGAGGGCTACACCTTC.

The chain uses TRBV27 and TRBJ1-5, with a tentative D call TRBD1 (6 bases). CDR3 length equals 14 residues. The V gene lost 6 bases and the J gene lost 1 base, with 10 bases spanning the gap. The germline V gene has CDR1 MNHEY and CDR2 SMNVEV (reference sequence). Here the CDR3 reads CASRQGTSNQPQHF. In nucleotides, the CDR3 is TGTGCCAGCAGGCAGGGGACGAGCAATCAGCCCCAGCATTTT.